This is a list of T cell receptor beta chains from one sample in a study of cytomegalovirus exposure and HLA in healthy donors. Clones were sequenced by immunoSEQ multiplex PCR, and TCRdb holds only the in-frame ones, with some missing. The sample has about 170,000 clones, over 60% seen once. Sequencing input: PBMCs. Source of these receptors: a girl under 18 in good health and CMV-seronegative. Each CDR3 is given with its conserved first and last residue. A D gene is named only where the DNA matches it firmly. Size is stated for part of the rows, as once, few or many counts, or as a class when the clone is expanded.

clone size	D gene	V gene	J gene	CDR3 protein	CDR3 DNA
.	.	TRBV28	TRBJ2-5	CASSGGGPQETQYF	TGTGCCAGCAGTGGGGGGGGGCCCCAAGAGACCCAGTACTTC
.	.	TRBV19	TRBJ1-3	CASRRGSPGNTIYF	TGTGCCAGTAGAAGGGGCTCGCCTGGAAACACCATATATTTT
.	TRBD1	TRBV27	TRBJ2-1	CASSFTGTAKSSYNEQFF	TGTGCCAGCAGTTTCACCGGGACAGCGAAAAGCTCCTACAATGAGCAGTTCTTC
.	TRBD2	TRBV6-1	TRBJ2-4	CASSEVAGVRNIQYF	TGTGCCAGCAGTGAAGTAGCGGGGGTGAGAAACATTCAGTACTTC
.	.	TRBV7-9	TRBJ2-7	CASSSGQNYEQYF	TGTGCCAGCAGCTCAGGACAGAACTACGAGCAGTACTTC
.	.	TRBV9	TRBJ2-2	CASSVDPAGELFF	TGTGCCAGCAGCGTAGATCCTGCCGGGGAGCTGTTTTTT
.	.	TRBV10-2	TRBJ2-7	CASSTPGTPYEQYF	TGCGCCAGCAGTACCCCCGGGACTCCCTACGAGCAGTACTTC
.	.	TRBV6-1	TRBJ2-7	CASSIGPGAYEQYF	TGTGCCAGCAGTATTGGCCCGGGGGCCTACGAGCAGTACTTC
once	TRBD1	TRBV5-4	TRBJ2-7	CASSLAPGQGTEQYF	TGTGCCAGCAGCTTAGCTCCGGGACAGGGAACCGAGCAGTACTTC
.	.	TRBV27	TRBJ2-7	CASSLSRGSEQYF	TGTGCCAGCAGTTTATCGCGCGGATCCGAGCAGTACTTC
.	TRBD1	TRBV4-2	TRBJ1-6	CASSQEPPGQVNSPLHF	TGTGCCAGCAGCCAAGAACCACCGGGACAGGTTAATTCACCCCTCCACTTT
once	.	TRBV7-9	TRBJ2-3	CASGWASTDTQYF	TGTGCCAGCGGCTGGGCTAGCACAGATACGCAGTATTTT
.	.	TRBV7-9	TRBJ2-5	CASSSPGAETQYF	TGTGCCAGCAGCTCCCCTGGGGCGGAGACCCAGTACTTC
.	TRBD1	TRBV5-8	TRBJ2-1	CAGRDRGLNEQFF	TGTGCCGGCCGGGACAGGGGATTAAATGAGCAGTTCTTC
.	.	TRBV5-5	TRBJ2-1	CASSLWARKSYNEQFF	TGTGCCAGCAGCTTGTGGGCTCGGAAATCCTACAATGAGCAGTTCTTC
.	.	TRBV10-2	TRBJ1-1	CASSGSGLGTEAFF	TGCGCCAGCAGTGGATCGGGTCTTGGCACTGAAGCTTTCTTT
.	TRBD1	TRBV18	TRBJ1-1	CASAGQGNTEAFF	TGTGCCAGCGCCGGACAGGGGAACACTGAAGCTTTCTTT
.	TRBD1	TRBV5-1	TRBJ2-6	CASSLAGTGISGANVLTF	TGCGCCAGCAGCTTGGCCGGGACAGGGATCTCTGGGGCCAACGTCCTGACTTTC
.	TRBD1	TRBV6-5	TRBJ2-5	CASRRTGDGIGTQYF	TGTGCCAGCAGAAGGACAGGGGATGGTATCGGGACCCAGTACTTC
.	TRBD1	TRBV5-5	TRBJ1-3	CASSLREVDRGSGNTIYF	TGTGCCAGCAGCTTGAGAGAAGTGGACAGGGGCTCTGGAAACACCATATATTTT
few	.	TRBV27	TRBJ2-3	CASSLGALPGTDTQYF	TGTGCCAGCAGTTTAGGAGCCCTCCCTGGCACAGATACGCAGTATTTT
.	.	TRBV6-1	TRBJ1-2	CASSRGGLGYTF	TGTGCCAGCAGCCGGGGGGGGCTTGGCTACACCTTC
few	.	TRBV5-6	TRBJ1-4	CASSPARVTVEKLFF	TGTGCCAGCAGCCCCGCCAGGGTGACGGTTGAAAAACTGTTTTTT
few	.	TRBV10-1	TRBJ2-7	CASSEGGYEQYF	TGCGCCAGCAGTGAAGGCGGTTACGAGCAGTACTTC
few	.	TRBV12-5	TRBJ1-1	CASGWAGGQNEAFF	TGTGCTAGTGGCTGGGCGGGGGGGCAAAATGAAGCTTTCTTT
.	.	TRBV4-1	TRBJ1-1	CASSPIGDGTEAFF	TGCGCCAGCAGCCCCATCGGAGATGGAACTGAAGCTTTCTTT
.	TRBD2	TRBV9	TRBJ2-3	CASSVAPSGGRTDTQYF	TGTGCCAGCAGCGTAGCCCCGAGCGGGGGACGTACAGATACGCAGTATTTT
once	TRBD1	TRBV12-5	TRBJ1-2	CASGLVPVGTGRAGYGYTF	TGTGCTAGTGGTTTGGTACCGGTTGGGACAGGGAGGGCGGGGTATGGCTACACCTTC
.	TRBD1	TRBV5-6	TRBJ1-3	CASRETGINTIYF	TGTGCCAGCAGGGAGACAGGGATAAACACCATATATTTT
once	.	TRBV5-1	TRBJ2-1	CASSLLGQNNEQFF	TGCGCCAGCAGCTTACTAGGACAGAACAATGAGCAGTTCTTC
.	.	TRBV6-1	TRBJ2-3	CASGKDPSGTDTQYF	TGTGCCAGCGGTAAAGACCCTTCCGGGACAGATACGCAGTATTTT
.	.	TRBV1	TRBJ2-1	CTSSQVTSGGASEQFF	TGCACCAGCAGCCAAGTGACTAGCGGGGGGGCTTCTGAGCAGTTCTTC
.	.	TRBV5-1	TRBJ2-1	CASSLGLVQHNEQFF	TGCGCCAGCAGCCTTGGCCTAGTTCAGCACAATGAGCAGTTCTTC
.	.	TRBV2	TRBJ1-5	CASSDGTRVQPQHF	TGTGCCAGCAGTGATGGAACCAGGGTTCAGCCCCAGCATTTT
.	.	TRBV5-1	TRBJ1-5	CASSFGQGGSNQPQHF	TGCGCCAGCAGCTTTGGCCAGGGAGGAAGCAATCAGCCCCAGCATTTT
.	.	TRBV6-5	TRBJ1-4	CASSYSSLGGEKLFF	TGTGCCAGCAGTTACTCGAGTTTGGGAGGTGAAAAACTGTTTTTT
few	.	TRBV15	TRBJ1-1	CATAEDRGAEAFF	TGTGCCACCGCGGAGGACAGAGGCGCTGAAGCTTTCTTT
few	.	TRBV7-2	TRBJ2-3	CASSLPVDTQYF	TGTGCCAGCAGCCTACCGGTAGATACGCAGTATTTT